This T cell receptor beta chain was sequenced during a study of OX40 agonist ivuxolimab in advanced cancers. The overall study: Ivuxolimab, an antibody acting as an agonist of OX40 (CD134), was used to treat patients. Eligibility admitted prior anti-PD-1, anti-PD-L1 or anti-CTLA-4 therapy; approximately 40% had some. Study-wide results and limits: Low normalized clonal expansion also occurred in some nonresponding patients.

CDR1 is SGHVS, CDR2 FNYEAQ, per germline. V lost 5 bases and J lost 5; bases outside the gene matches: 11. CDR3 length: 15 amino acids. As concerns this clone: Its antigen remains unidentified.

Libraries were prepared by immunoSEQ multiplex PCR; TCRdb keeps only in-frame clonotypes and omits some of them. The table includes 60,000 to 75,000 clones, approximately 91% detected once. Sequences were derived from CD4+ or CD8+ T cells sorted from blood, sampled in a trial of the OX40 agonist ivuxolimab. The source of this sequence is an adult with an advanced solid tumor such as melanoma, head and neck, liver or kidney cancer. V and J are TRBV7-6 and TRBJ2-5; 7 nucleotides match TRBD1. Here the CDR3 reads CASSTHTGAQETQYF. CDR3 in DNA: TGTGCCAGCAGCACACACACAGGGGCACAGGAGACCCAGTACTTC.